In its sample, the clone carrying this TCR beta chain was seen many times. Its specificity is not known. V lost 4 bases and J lost 12, with 16 bases in between. This CDR3 has 12 residues. CDR1 SNHLY and CDR2 FYNNEI come from the germline V gene. These data are taken from a study of molecular identifiers for immune sequencing clone quantification. Each CDR3 protein gets one entry after TCRdb re-called the PCR reads with MiXCR. The sample includes 550,000 to 750,000 distinct CDR3 sequences, about 20% of them seen just once. Study outcomes and limitations: One million naive cells reportedly did not prevent detection of spiked Jurkat TCR RNA from one cell.

The origin of this receptor is a human donor in good health. Some libraries in this study had Jurkat cell RNA spiked in. The rearrangement links TRBV2 to TRBJ2-7; the D gene could be TRBD1 or TRBD2 (5 bases each). The sequenced material came from naive CD8+ T cells from blood, with Jurkat cell RNA spiked in. Regarding subset: FACS-sorted CD8+CD4-CCR7+CD45RA+ naive T cells. As DNA, the CDR3 is TGTGCCAGCAGTGTATTCCGGGACCCGGGGTACTTC. Translated: CASSVFRDPGYF.